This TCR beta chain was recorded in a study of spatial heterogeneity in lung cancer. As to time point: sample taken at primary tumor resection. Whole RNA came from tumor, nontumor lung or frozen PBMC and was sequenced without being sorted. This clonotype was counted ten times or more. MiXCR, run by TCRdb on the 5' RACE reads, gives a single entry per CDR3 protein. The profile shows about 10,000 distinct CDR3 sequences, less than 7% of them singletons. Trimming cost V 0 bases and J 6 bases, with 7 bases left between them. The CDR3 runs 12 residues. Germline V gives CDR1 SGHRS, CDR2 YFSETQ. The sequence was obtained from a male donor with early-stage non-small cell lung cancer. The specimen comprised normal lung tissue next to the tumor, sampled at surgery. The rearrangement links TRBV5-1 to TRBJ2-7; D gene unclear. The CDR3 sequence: CASSLGFAEQYF. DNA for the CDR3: TGCGCCAGCAGCTTGGGTTTCGCCGAGCAGTACTTC.